A single sample gave rise to the 25 T cell receptor beta chains below, sequenced in a study of blood T cells in healthy people across ages (dated by TCRdb to about 2015). The library was produced with 5' RACE. The listed sequencing device is Illumina HiSeq 2500. A second PCR of roughly 6 to 11 cycles was performed with a sample-barcoded 5' primer and a J-beta primer mix. TCRdb cleaned the public reads at Q25 with fastp, built clones with MiXCR and kept in-frame beta chains. Every CDR3 protein is listed once, alongside the most common genes and DNA of its rows. For this sample the table gives about 580,000 distinct CDR3 sequences, of which roughly 43% were detected only once. Of the sample, around 25% is held by the ten largest clones. The material sequenced was blood. These receptors all stem from a man of 80 years or more in good health.

This chain connects TRBV20-1 to TRBJ2-7, with TRBD2 identical over 7 bases. The V gene's germline CDR1 is DFQATT and CDR2 SNEGSKA (reference sequence). J gave up 5 bases and V 3 bases, and 10 bases lay outside the gene matches. This CDR3 region has 14 residues. CDR3 nucleotides: TGCAGTGCTAGCCCTCAGAGAGCGGGGAACGAGCAGTACTTC. It translates to CSASPQRAGNEQYF.

The chain carries TRBV6-1 and TRBJ1-5, with D possibly matching TRBD1 (5 bases). CDR1 and CDR2 from the germline V gene are MNHNS and SASEGT. V lost 4 bases to trimming and J lost 4 bases, with 8 bases between them. This CDR3 is 13 amino acids long. CDR3 coding DNA: TGTGCCAGCAGTGGGTGGGGGAATCAGCCCCAGCATTTT. Its translation is CASSGWGNQPQHF.

The rearrangement links TRBV4-3 to TRBJ2-7, with D hard to call. V lost 1 base and J lost 6, with 13 bases in between. In germline, CDR1 is LGHNA, CDR2 YSLEER. CDR3 size: 14 residues. CDR3 region: CASSQVGTLSEQYF. In nucleotides, the CDR3 is TGCGCCAGCAGCCAAGTGGGCACCCTTTCCGAGCAGTACTTC.

Many counts were recorded for this clonotype. The CDR3 reads CASRGTSASYEQYF. CDR3 bases: TGTGCCAGCAGGGGGACTAGCGCGAGCTACGAGCAGTACTTC. This chain links TRBV6-6 with TRBJ2-7; 10 nucleotides agree with TRBD2. The V and J ends lost 6 bases and 3 bases, in that order; junction bases with no gene match: 5. This CDR3 has 14 amino acids. Germline CDR1 reads MNHNY; CDR2 reads SVGAGI (reference sequence).

This clonotype was found a few times. The CDR3 nucleotides read TGTGCCAGCAGCTTACTCTCTAGCGGGGGCGCGGGCCAGCAGTACTTC. It is translated as CASSLLSSGGAGQQYF. The chain couples TRBV7-9 to TRBJ2-7, with 10 bases lining up with TRBD2. The V gene end was trimmed by 2 bases and the J gene end by 8 bases; junction bases not matched to a gene: 12. This CDR3 is built from 16 residues. Germline V lookup: CDR1 SEHNR, CDR2 FQNEAQ (reference sequence). Supplemented by reference TRBV7-9 and TRBJ2-7, the full variable domain reads DTGVSQNPRHKITKRGQNVTFRCDPISEHNRLYWYRQTLGQGPEFLTYFQNEAQLEKSRLLSDRFSAERPKGSFSTLEIQRTEQGDSAMYLCASSLLSSGGAGQQYFGPGTRLTVT.

This clonotype was seen a handful of times. The chain combines TRBV12-3 or TRBV12-4 with TRBJ2-7; 16 nucleotides match TRBD2. This CDR3 spans 16 amino acids. The V segment lost 5 bases and the J segment 4 bases; nucleotides outside the gene matches: 5. The CDR3 loop is CASSPGTSGGVYEQYF. The CDR3 nucleotides are TGTGCCAGCAGTCCCGGGACTAGCGGGGGGGTATACGAGCAGTACTTC.

Concerning this clonotype itself: One junction end does not reproduce the germline sequence, and a read error may be involved. This sequence joins TRBV20-1 and TRBJ2-3; TRBD1 is a possible D gene (6 bases). CDR3 length: 15 residues. In germline, CDR1 is DFQATT, CDR2 SNEGSKA (reference sequence). The DNA of the CDR3 is TGCAGTGCTCCCGGACAGACCTTTAGCACAGATGCGCAGTATTTT. Amino acids: CSAPGQTFSTDAQYF.

This clonotype was found a few times. The J gene is TRBJ2-5, the V gene TRBV10-3; no reliable D call. V was cut by 2 bases and J by 1 base, with 2 bases left in between. Germline values: CDR1 ENHRY, CDR2 SYGVKD. The CDR3 has 12 residues. The CDR3 bases are TGTGCCATCAGTGAGGGCCAAGAGACCCAGTACTTC. Residues: CAISEGQETQYF.

With regard to this clonotype: Its ends do not fully match the called genes, so a read error is possible. V gene TRBV29-1 combines with J gene TRBJ2-4, with 10 bases matching TRBD1. The CDR3 extends over 13 amino acids. Per germline, CDR1 SQVTM and CDR2 ANQGSEA. The CDR3 DNA is TGCAGCGTTGTTGACAGGGGGCGTAACATTCGGTACTTC. Its protein is CSVVDRGRNIRYF.

This clonotype was counted many times. This sequence joins TRBV6-1 and TRBJ2-1; TRBD1 matches at 10 bases. Germline V CDR1 and CDR2: MNHNS, SASEGT. The CDR3 has 18 amino acids. Losses at the gene ends were 5 bases for V and 0 bases for J; bases not matched to a gene: 10. The chain's CDR3 is CASSQPGQGSGSYNEQFF. CDR3 coding DNA: TGTGCCAGCAGTCAACCGGGACAGGGGTCAGGCTCCTACAATGAGCAGTTCTTC.

The chain employs TRBV29-1 and TRBJ1-2; no clear D gene. In germline, CDR1 is SQVTM, CDR2 ANQGSEA. The CDR3 extends over 14 amino acids. V was cut by 1 base and J by 0 bases, with 9 bases left in between. The DNA of the CDR3 is TGCAGCGTTGAAGCCGCGGCCCCTAACTATGGCTACACCTTC. This sequence encodes CSVEAAAPNYGYTF. Looking up the rest from reference TRBV29-1 and TRBJ1-2 gives the full variable domain: SAVISQKPSRDICQRGTSLTIQCQVDSQVTMMFWYRQQPGQSLTLIATANQGSEATYESGFVIDKFPISRPNLTFSTLTVSNMSPEDSSIYLCSVEAAAPNYGYTFGSGTRLTVV.

The chain combines TRBV11-2 with TRBJ2-3; D is uncertain. The ends were cut back, 1 base at V and 4 bases at J, with 6 bases in the middle. CDR3 length: 13 amino acids. Germline CDR1 SGHAT, CDR2 FQNNGV. CDR3 protein: CASSLGFPDTQYF. Written as DNA, the CDR3 is TGTGCCAGCAGCTTAGGTTTCCCAGATACGCAGTATTTT.

The V gene is TRBV27, the J gene TRBJ2-4; 11 bases match TRBD2. Germline V gives CDR1 MNHEY, CDR2 SMNVEV (reference sequence). This CDR3 is built from 16 residues. J was trimmed by 5 bases and V by 5 bases; bases with no gene match: 8. CDR3 sequence (DNA): TGTGCCAGCAGTGGTCCTAGCGGGAGGTCTGAAAACATTCAGTACTTC. Its translation: CASSGPSGRSENIQYF.

The chain employs TRBV20-1 and TRBJ2-1, with TRBD1 identical over 10 bases. The tail of the sequence fits TRBJ2-7 better, so the J call may be wrong. Germline lookup yields CDR1 DFQATT and CDR2 SNEGSKA (reference sequence). This CDR3 region has 12 residues. As DNA, the CDR3 is TGCAGTGCCGGACAGGGGGATCACGAGCAGTACTTC. Translated: CSAGQGDHEQYF.

The V call is TRBV25-1, the J call TRBJ1-2; 9 bases line up with TRBD1. CDR3 length: 16 amino acids. The germline V gene encodes CDR1 MGHDK and CDR2 SYGVNS. The junction had 15 bases not matched to a gene; V was cut back by 5 bases and J by 8 bases. CDR3 protein: CASSWTGVDDWRGYTF. For the CDR3, the DNA is TGTGCCAGCAGTTGGACAGGGGTCGATGACTGGAGGGGCTACACCTTC.

The chain has TRBV12-3 or TRBV12-4 and TRBJ1-2; D remains unclear. The CDR3 is 12 residues long. Trimming removed 2 bases at V and 7 bases at J, with 8 bases between. In DNA, the CDR3 is TGTGCCAGCAGTTTACCACCGTTTGGCTACACCTTC. Encoded protein: CASSLPPFGYTF.

The table lists this clonotype with a few counts. The junction and the germline gene differ at one end; a read error may be behind it. J is TRBJ2-5 and V is TRBV7-7; D is ambiguous. The germline V gene has CDR1 SSHAT and CDR2 FNYEAQ (reference sequence). This CDR3 has 14 amino acids. As DNA, the CDR3 is TGTGCTAGCAGCCCGACCGGTTGGCAAGAGACCCAGTACTTC. Amino acids: CASSPTGWQETQYF.

The chain carries TRBV6-2 or TRBV6-3 and TRBJ2-4; weak D call: TRBD1 (5 bases). The J call could be wrong; TRBJ2-7 is a better fit for the DNA end. Germline V gene lookup returns CDR1 MNHEY and CDR2 SVGEGT. CDR3 length: 12 amino acids. The CDR3: CASRDTRYEQYF. CDR3 DNA sequence: TGTGCCAGCAGGGACACCCGCTACGAGCAGTACTTC.

The chain combines TRBV6-1 with TRBJ1-2; no firm D call. Trimming took off 3 bases at V and 2 bases at J, with 7 bases between the two ends. This CDR3 contains 13 residues. The germline gives CDR1 MNHNS, CDR2 SASEGT. CDR3: CASSDNGNYGYTF. CDR3 coding DNA: TGTGCCAGCAGTGATAACGGGAACTATGGCTACACCTTC.

This clonotype was picked up many times. The CDR3 sequence: CASSLLAEETQYF. Here the CDR3 DNA reads TGTGCCAGCAGCTTGCTAGCGGAAGAGACCCAGTACTTC. The rearrangement uses TRBV7-2 and TRBJ2-5, with 7 bases that match TRBD2. J was trimmed by 3 bases and V by 3 bases; bases with no gene match: 1. The V gene's germline CDR1 is SGHTA and CDR2 FQGNSA. The CDR3 loop spans 13 amino acids.

This clonotype has a handful of counts. The genes are TRBV7-2 and TRBJ2-3; perhaps D is TRBD1 or TRBD2 (5 bases each). Looked up from germline, CDR1 is SGHTA and CDR2 is FQGNSA. Trimming removed 1 base at V and 5 bases at J, with 13 bases between. CDR3 size: 15 residues. The CDR3 here is CASSLGGPLLDTQYF. DNA for the CDR3: TGTGCCAGCAGCTTAGGGGGACCTTTGCTAGATACGCAGTATTTT.

This chain links TRBV7-2 with TRBJ2-7; TRBD2 matches at 14 bases. CDR1 and CDR2 from the germline V gene are SGHTA and FQGNSA. The CDR3 spans 16 residues. V lost 4 bases and J lost 6; bases outside the gene matches: 8. The CDR3 DNA sequence: TGTGCCAGCAGCTCTAGACTAGCGGGAGGGACGTTCGAGCAGTACTTC. The encoded protein is CASSSRLAGGTFEQYF.

This clonotype showed up just once. The CDR3 sequence: CASQTGGVGEQYF. CDR3 coding DNA: TGTGCCAGCCAAACAGGGGGGGTCGGCGAGCAGTACTTC. This chain links TRBV11-1 with TRBJ2-7; TRBD1 might be the D (8 bases). CDR3 length: 13 amino acids. Germline V CDR1 and CDR2: SGHAT, FQDESV (reference sequence). Trimming shortened V by 8 bases and J by 6 bases, and 17 bases separated the two germline ends.

V gene TRBV24-1 combines with J gene TRBJ2-1, with 11 positions matching TRBD1. J lost 8 bases, V lost 0 bases, and 8 bases had no gene match. The CDR3 extends over 17 amino acids. Germline V gives CDR1 KGHDR, CDR2 SFDVKD. The CDR3 region is CATSDLVRTGGKHEQFF. CDR3 DNA: TGTGCCACCAGTGATTTGGTAAGGACAGGGGGCAAGCATGAGCAGTTCTTC.

The chain recombines TRBV6-2 or TRBV6-3 with TRBJ2-7; weak D call: TRBD1 (6 bases). Between the trimmed V and J ends, which lost 5 bases and 3 bases, there was a span of 17 bases. The germline gives CDR1 MNHEY, CDR2 SVGEGT. There are 15 residues in the CDR3. Here the CDR3 reads CASSRDGTTFYEQYF. In DNA, the CDR3 is TGTGCCAGCAGTAGAGACGGGACAACCTTCTACGAGCAGTACTTC.